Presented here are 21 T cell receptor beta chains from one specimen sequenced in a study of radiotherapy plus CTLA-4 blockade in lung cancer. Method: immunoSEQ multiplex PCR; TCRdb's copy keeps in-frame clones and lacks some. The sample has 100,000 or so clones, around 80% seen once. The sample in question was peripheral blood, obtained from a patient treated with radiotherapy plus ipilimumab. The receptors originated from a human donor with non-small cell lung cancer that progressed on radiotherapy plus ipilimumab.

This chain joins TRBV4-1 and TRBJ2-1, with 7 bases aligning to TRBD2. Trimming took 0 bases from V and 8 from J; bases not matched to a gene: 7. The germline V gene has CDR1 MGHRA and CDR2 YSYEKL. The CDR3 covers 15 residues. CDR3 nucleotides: TGCGCCAGCAGCCAAGAGGGGACTATAAACGATGAGCAGTTCTTC. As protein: CASSQEGTINDEQFF.

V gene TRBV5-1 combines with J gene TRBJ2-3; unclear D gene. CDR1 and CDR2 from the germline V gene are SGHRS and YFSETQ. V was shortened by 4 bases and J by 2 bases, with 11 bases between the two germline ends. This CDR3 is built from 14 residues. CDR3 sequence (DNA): TGCGCCAGCAGCCGCGATATGGTCACAGATACGCAGTATTTT. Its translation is CASSRDMVTDTQYF.

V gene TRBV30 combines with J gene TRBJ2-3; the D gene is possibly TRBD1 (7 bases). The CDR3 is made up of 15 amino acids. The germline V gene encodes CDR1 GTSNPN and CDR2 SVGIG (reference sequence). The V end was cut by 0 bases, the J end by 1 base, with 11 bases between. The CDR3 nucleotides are TGTGCCTGGAGTGTAAGCAGGGGGGGCACAGATACGCAGTATTTT. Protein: CAWSVSRGGTDTQYF.

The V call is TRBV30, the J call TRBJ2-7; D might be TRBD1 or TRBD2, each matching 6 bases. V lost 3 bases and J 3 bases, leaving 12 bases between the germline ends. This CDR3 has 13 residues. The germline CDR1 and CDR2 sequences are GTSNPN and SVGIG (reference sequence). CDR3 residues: CAWSFGGLYEQYF. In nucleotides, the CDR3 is TGTGCCTGGAGCTTTGGGGGGCTCTACGAGCAGTACTTC. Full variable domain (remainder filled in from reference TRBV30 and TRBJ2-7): SQTIHQWPATLVQPVGSPLSLECTVEGTSNPNLYWYRQAAGRGLQLLFYSVGIGQISSEVPQNLSASRPQDRQFILSSKKLLLSDSGFYLCAWSFGGLYEQYFGPGTRLTVT.

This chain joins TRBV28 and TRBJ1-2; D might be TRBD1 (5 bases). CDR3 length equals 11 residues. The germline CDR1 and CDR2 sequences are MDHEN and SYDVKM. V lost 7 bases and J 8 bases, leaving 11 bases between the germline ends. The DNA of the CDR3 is TGTGCCAGCATAGGACAAAACGGCTACACCTTC. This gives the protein CASIGQNGYTF.

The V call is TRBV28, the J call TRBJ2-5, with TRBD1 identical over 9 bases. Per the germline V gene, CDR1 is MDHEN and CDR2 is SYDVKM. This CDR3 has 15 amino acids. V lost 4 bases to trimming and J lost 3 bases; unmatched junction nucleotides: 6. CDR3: CASSSSGQGKETQYF. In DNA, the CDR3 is TGTGCCAGCAGTTCCTCGGGACAGGGCAAAGAGACCCAGTACTTC.

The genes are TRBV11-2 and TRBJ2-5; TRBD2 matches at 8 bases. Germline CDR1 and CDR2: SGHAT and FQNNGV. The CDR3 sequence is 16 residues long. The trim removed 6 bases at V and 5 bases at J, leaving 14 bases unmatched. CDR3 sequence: CASRNGYGGGRETQYF. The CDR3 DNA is TGTGCCAGCAGAAACGGCTACGGGGGGGGACGGGAGACCCAGTACTTC.

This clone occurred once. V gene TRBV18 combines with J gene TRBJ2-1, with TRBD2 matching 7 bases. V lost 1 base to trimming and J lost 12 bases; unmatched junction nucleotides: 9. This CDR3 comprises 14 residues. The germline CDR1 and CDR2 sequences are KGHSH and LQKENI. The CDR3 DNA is TGTGCCAGCTCACCACTGGACCGGCCGGGGGGGCAGTTCTTC. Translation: CASSPLDRPGGQFF.

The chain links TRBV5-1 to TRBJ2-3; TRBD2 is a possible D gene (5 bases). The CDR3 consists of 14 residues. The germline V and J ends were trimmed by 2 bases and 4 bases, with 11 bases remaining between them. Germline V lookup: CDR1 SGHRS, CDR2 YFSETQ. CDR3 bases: TGCGCCAGCAGCTTACTAGTTTTGGCAGATACGCAGTATTTT. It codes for CASSLLVLADTQYF.

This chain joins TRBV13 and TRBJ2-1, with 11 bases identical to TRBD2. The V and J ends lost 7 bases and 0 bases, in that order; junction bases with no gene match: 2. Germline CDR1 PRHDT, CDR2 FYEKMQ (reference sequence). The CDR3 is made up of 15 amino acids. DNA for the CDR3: TGTGCCAGCAACCTAGCGGGAGGCTCCTACAATGAGCAGTTCTTC. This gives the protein CASNLAGGSYNEQFF.

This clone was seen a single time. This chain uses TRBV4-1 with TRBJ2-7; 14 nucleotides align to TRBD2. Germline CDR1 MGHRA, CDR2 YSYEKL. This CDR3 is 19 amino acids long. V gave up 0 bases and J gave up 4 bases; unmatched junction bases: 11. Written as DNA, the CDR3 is TGCGCCAGCAGCCAAGATCGGCCGGGACTAGCGGGAGTGGGGTACGAGCAGTACTTC. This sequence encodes CASSQDRPGLAGVGYEQYF.

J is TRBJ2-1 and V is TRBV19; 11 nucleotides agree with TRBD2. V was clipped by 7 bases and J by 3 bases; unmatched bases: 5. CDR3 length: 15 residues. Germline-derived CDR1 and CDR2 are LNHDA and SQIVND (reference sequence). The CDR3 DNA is TGTGCCAGTACAAGGACTAGCGGGTTCTACAATGAGCAGTTCTTC. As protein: CASTRTSGFYNEQFF.

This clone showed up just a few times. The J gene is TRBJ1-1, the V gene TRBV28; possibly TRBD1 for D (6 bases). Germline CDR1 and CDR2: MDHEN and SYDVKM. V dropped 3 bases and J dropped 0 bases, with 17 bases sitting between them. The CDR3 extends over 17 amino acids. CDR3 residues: CASSFRGLGRMNTEAFF. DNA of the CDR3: TGTGCCAGCAGTTTTCGGGGGCTGGGACGGATGAACACTGAAGCTTTCTTT.

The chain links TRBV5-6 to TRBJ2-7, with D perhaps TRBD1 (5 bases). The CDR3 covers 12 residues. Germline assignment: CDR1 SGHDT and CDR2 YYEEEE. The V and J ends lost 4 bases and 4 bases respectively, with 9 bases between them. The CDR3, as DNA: TGTGCCAGCAGCCCTCAGGGTTACGAGCAGTACTTC. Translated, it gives CASSPQGYEQYF. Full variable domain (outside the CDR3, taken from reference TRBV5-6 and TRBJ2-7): DAGVTQSPTHLIKTRGQQVTLRCSPKSGHDTVSWYQQALGQGPQFIFQYYEEEERQRGNFPDRFSGHQFPNYSSELNVNALLLGDSALYLCASSPQGYEQYFGPGTRLTVT.

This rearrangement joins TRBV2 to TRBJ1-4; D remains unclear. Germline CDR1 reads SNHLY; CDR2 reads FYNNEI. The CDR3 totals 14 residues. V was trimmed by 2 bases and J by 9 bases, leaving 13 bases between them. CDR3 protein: CASSELGSGQKLFF. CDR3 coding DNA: TGTGCCAGCAGTGAATTGGGGTCAGGACAAAAACTGTTTTTT.

Written as DNA, the CDR3 is TGTGCCAGCAGCGTAGTGGTAGCGGGATCCACCGGGGAGCTGTTTTTT. Protein: CASSVVVAGSTGELFF. The chain carries TRBV9 and TRBJ2-2, with 8 bases lining up with TRBD2. The junction had 5 bases not matched to a gene; V was cut back by 0 bases and J by 4 bases. Germline CDR1 is SGDLS and CDR2 is YYNGEE. The CDR3 contains 16 residues. Filled out from reference TRBV9 and TRBJ2-2, the complete variable domain reads DSGVTQTPKHLITATGQRVTLRCSPRSGDLSVYWYQQSLDQGLQFLIQYYNGEERAKGNILERFSAQQFPDLHSELNLSSLELGDSALYFCASSVVVAGSTGELFFGEGSRLTVL.

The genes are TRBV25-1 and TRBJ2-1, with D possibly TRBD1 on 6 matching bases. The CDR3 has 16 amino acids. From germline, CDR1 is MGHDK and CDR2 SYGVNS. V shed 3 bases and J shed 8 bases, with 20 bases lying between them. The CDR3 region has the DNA TGTGCCAGCAGTGACTTAACAGGGTTCCATTTCGATGAGCAGTTCTTC. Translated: CASSDLTGFHFDEQFF.

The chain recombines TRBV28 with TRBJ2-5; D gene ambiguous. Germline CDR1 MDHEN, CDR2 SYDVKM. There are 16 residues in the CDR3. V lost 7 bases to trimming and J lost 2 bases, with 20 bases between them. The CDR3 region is CASTNGRPNRQETQYF. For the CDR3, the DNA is TGTGCCAGCACGAATGGGCGGCCAAATCGGCAAGAGACCCAGTACTTC.

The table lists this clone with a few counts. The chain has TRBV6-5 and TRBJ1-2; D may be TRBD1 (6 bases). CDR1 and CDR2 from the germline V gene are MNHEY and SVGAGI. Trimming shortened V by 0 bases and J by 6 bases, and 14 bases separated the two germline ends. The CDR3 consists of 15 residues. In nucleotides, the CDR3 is TGTGCCAGCAGTTACTCGTCCAGGGGCTACGATGGCTACACCTTC. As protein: CASSYSSRGYDGYTF.

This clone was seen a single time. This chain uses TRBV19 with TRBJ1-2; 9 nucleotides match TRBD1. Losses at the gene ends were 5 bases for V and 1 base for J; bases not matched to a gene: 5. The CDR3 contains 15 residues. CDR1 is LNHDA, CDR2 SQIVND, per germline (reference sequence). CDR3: CASSQPGQGNYGYTF. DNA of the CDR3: TGTGCCAGTAGTCAACCGGGACAGGGTAACTATGGCTACACCTTC.

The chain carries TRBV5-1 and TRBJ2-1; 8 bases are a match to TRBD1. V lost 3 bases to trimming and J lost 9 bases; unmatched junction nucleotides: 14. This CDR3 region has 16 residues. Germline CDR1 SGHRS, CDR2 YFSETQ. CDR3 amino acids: CASSSGWTGTSGEQFF. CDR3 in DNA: TGCGCCAGCAGCTCTGGATGGACAGGGACGAGCGGTGAGCAGTTCTTC. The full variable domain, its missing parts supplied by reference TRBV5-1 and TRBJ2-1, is KAGVTQTPRYLIKTRGQQVTLSCSPISGHRSVSWYQQTPGQGLQFLFEYFSETQRNKGNFPGRFSGRQFSNSRSEMNVSTLELGDSALYLCASSSGWTGTSGEQFFGPGTRLTVL.